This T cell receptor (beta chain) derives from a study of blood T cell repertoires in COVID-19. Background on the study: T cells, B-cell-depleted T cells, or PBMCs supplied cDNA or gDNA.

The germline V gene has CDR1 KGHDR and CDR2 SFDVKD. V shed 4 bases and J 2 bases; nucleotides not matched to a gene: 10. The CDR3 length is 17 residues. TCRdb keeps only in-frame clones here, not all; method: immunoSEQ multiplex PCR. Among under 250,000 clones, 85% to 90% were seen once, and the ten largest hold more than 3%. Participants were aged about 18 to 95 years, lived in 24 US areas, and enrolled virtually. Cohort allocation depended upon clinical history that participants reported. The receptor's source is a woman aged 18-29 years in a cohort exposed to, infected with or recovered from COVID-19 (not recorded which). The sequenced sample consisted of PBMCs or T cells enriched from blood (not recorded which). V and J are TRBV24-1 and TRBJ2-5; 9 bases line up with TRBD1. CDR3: CATSDNTGQGPQETQYF. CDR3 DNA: TGTGCCACCAGTGACAATACAGGACAGGGGCCTCAAGAGACCCAGTACTTC.